One sample yielded the 24 T cell receptor beta chains listed below, sequenced in a study of human T cells and chemical hapten exposure. Using its own MiXCR run on the RACE reads, TCRdb lists one record per CDR3 protein. The sample gives roughly 260,000 distinct CDR3 sequences, approximately 8.4% of which show up once; around 2.5% is in the top ten. Noted time point: pre-sensitization, week 0. Treatment noted: therapeutic diphenylcyclopropenone sensitization with weekly scalp DPC. The material sequenced was whole blood, taken in connection with sensitization to the hapten diphenylcyclopropenone (DPC). Receptors were obtained from a woman in her thirties or forties with alopecia areata. Some clones in this sample may be carry-over from other donors' samples.

The sample holds many counts of this clonotype. The DNA for the CDR3 is TGTGCCAGCAGTTACGACGGGCAGGGGATGAGTGAGCAGTACTTC. Translating it yields CASSYDGQGMSEQYF. The rearrangement uses TRBV6-2 or TRBV6-3 and TRBJ2-7; maybe TRBD1 (6 bases). Germline V lookup: CDR1 MNHEY, CDR2 SVGEGT. CDR3 length: 15 residues. V gave up 2 bases and J gave up 7 bases, with 18 bases separating them.

The chain recombines TRBV29-1 with TRBJ1-2; no clear D gene. This CDR3 spans 11 amino acids. CDR1 and CDR2 from the germline V gene are SQVTM and ANQGSEA. Trimming stripped 4 bases from V and 6 bases from J, with 9 bases between. The CDR3, as DNA: TGCAGCGTTGGAGAAGTGGATGGCTACACCTTC. This encodes CSVGEVDGYTF.

This clonotype was picked up a small number of times. The rearrangement links TRBV2 to TRBJ2-1; 11 nucleotides match TRBD2. This CDR3 has 15 residues. Germline V gives CDR1 SNHLY, CDR2 FYNNEI. Trimming cost V 6 bases and J 0 bases; bases outside gene matches: 1. The CDR3 nucleotides are TGTGCCAGCAGGGGACTAGCGGCCTCCTACAATGAGCAGTTCTTC. It codes for CASRGLAASYNEQFF.

The CDR3 here is CASSLKVSGIYEQYF. Here the CDR3 DNA reads TGCGCCAGCAGCTTGAAAGTCTCAGGGATCTACGAGCAGTACTTC. The chain links TRBV5-1 to TRBJ2-7; D is possibly TRBD1 (5 bases). Trimming removed 1 base at V and 3 bases at J, with 14 bases between. The CDR3 has 15 residues. Looked up from germline, CDR1 is SGHRS and CDR2 is YFSETQ.

This clonotype was observed a few times. The chain combines TRBV28 with TRBJ2-7; D is uncertain. Germline values: CDR1 MDHEN, CDR2 SYDVKM. The CDR3 extends over 12 amino acids. The V gene lost 3 bases and the J gene lost 5 bases, with 8 bases spanning the gap. In nucleotides, the CDR3 is TGTGCCAGCAGTTTCACGGGTCACGAGCAGTACTTC. Its translation: CASSFTGHEQYF.

The chain uses TRBV7-2 and TRBJ2-3, with 7 positions matching TRBD2. The CDR3 extends over 16 amino acids. The germline V gene has CDR1 SGHTA and CDR2 FQGNSA. V shed 1 base, J shed 0 bases, and the junction held 4 bases outside the gene matches. The CDR3, as DNA: TGTGCCAGCAGCTTAGGGGGTAGCGGGAGCACAGATACGCAGTATTTT. Encoded protein: CASSLGGSGSTDTQYF.

This clonotype was detected many times. The chain combines TRBV7-3 with TRBJ2-5; D is undetermined. Germline-derived CDR1 and CDR2 are SGHTA and FQGTGA. The CDR3 loop spans 15 amino acids. Deletions cut 1 base from V and 3 bases from J, with 12 bases between. The CDR3 DNA reads as TGTGCCAGCAGCTTAATGTCTCAGGCCGAAGAGACCCAGTACTTC. The encoded protein is CASSLMSQAEETQYF.

This clonotype occurred a few times. The chain combines TRBV5-1 with TRBJ2-7; 9 bases fit TRBD2. V was clipped by 4 bases and J by 2 bases; unmatched bases: 7. The CDR3 runs 15 residues. In germline, CDR1 is SGHRS, CDR2 YFSETQ. The CDR3 coding sequence is TGCGCCAGCAGCCAGGCGGCTAGCGGGGCCTACGAGCAGTACTTC. Protein sequence: CASSQAASGAYEQYF.

There are many counts of this clonotype. The chain is built from TRBV4-2 and TRBJ1-5; D remains ambiguous. The CDR3 is 14 amino acids. Germline V lookup: CDR1 LGHNA, CDR2 YNFKEQ. V was trimmed by 1 base and J by 0 bases, leaving 4 bases between them. CDR3 in DNA: TGTGCCAGCAGCCAAGCAAGTAGCAATCAGCCCCAGCATTTT. The encoded protein is CASSQASSNQPQHF.

The chain carries TRBV5-1 and TRBJ2-3; D may correspond to TRBD1 or TRBD2 (5 bases each). V lost 4 bases, J lost 4 bases, and 13 bases lay in between. The CDR3 has 14 residues. The V gene's germline CDR1 is SGHRS and CDR2 YFSETQ. The CDR3 DNA reads TGCGCCAGCAGCACCCTGAGGGGCGCAGATACGCAGTATTTT. It is translated as CASSTLRGADTQYF.

J is TRBJ2-7 and V is TRBV20-1, with 11 bases that match TRBD2. The CDR3 runs to 13 residues. Germline values: CDR1 DFQATT, CDR2 SNEGSKA (reference sequence). J gave up 3 bases and V 6 bases, and 4 bases lay outside the gene matches. The CDR3 coding sequence is TGCAGTGCGACCCTAGCGGGAGGCTACGAGCAGTACTTC. It codes for CSATLAGGYEQYF.

This clonotype was seen ten or more times. V usage is TRBV20-1 and J usage is TRBJ2-3; 10 bases are shared with TRBD1. V trimming: 5 bases; J trimming: 3 bases; junction bases outside the gene matches: 11. The CDR3 totals 16 residues. Germline CDR1 DFQATT, CDR2 SNEGSKA (reference sequence). In DNA, the CDR3 is TGCAGTGCTTCCCATCCCGGGACAGGGGTGACAGATACGCAGTATTTT. It yields the protein CSASHPGTGVTDTQYF.

The chain carries TRBV28 and TRBJ2-7, with unresolved D. V lost 8 bases, J lost 5 bases, and 7 bases lay in between. The germline gives CDR1 MDHEN, CDR2 SYDVKM. The CDR3 extends over 10 amino acids. In DNA, the CDR3 is TGTGCCAGCGCGTCCAACGAGCAGTACTTC. Translating it yields CASASNEQYF.

This clonotype turned up a few times. The chain has TRBV19 and TRBJ2-7; 10 bases align to TRBD2. Looked up from germline, CDR1 is LNHDA and CDR2 is SQIVND (reference sequence). The CDR3 sequence is 16 residues long. Trimming removed 5 bases from V and 2 bases from J; junction bases left unmatched: 9. DNA of the CDR3: TGTGCCAGTAGTTCGCAACTAGCGGGATTGACCTACGAGCAGTACTTC. Translation gives CASSSQLAGLTYEQYF. Looking up the rest from reference TRBV19 and TRBJ2-7 gives the full variable domain: DGGITQSPKYLFRKEGQNVTLSCEQNLNHDAMYWYRQDPGQGLRLIYYSQIVNDFQKGDIAEGYSVSREKKESFPLTVTSAQKNPTAFYLCASSSQLAGLTYEQYFGPGTRLTVT.

The chain uses TRBV20-1 and TRBJ1-1; D remains unclear. The CDR3 length is 11 residues. Trimming removed 5 bases at V and 3 bases at J, with 7 bases between. Germline CDR1 reads DFQATT; CDR2 reads SNEGSKA (reference sequence). The CDR3 is CSARWDTEAFF. As DNA, the CDR3 is TGCAGTGCTCGATGGGACACTGAAGCTTTCTTT.

This clonotype showed up many times. This chain links TRBV25-1 with TRBJ1-1; D remains unclear. The CDR3 is made up of 13 amino acids. CDR1 is MGHDK and CDR2 is SYGVNS in the germline V gene. V was shortened by 2 bases and J by 1 base, with 5 bases between the two germline ends. This CDR3 is CASSEGANTEAFF. CDR3 DNA sequence: TGTGCCAGCAGTGAAGGAGCGAACACTGAAGCTTTCTTT.

The chain links TRBV7-3 to TRBJ1-6; D may be TRBD1 (5 bases). Germline assignment: CDR1 SGHTA and CDR2 FQGTGA. V was shortened by 0 bases and J by 6 bases, with 12 bases between the two germline ends. This CDR3 spans 16 amino acids. The CDR3 sequence: CASSLTGGQGNSPLHF. In nucleotides, the CDR3 is TGTGCCAGCAGCTTAACAGGCGGGCAGGGTAATTCACCCCTCCACTTT.

CDR3 nucleotide sequence: TGCGCCAGCAGCCAACATTCGGGAAACCTTGAAACGCAGTATTTT. Translating it yields CASSQHSGNLETQYF. The chain has TRBV4-3 and TRBJ2-3; tentatively, D is TRBD2 (5 bases). V was cut by 2 bases and J by 9 bases, with 18 bases left in between. There are 15 residues in the CDR3. Germline V gives CDR1 LGHNA, CDR2 YSLEER.

CDR3 amino acids: CASSAGTGMDTEAFF. CDR3 DNA sequence: TGTGCCAGCAGTGCCGGGACAGGGATGGACACTGAAGCTTTCTTT. J is TRBJ1-1 and V is TRBV6-1; the match to TRBD1 covers 9 bases. CDR1 and CDR2 from the germline V gene are MNHNS and SASEGT. V lost 4 bases, J lost 3 bases, and 6 bases stayed unmatched. The CDR3 has 15 residues.

The rearrangement joins TRBV29-1 to TRBJ2-4, with 10 nucleotides matching TRBD2. Looked up from germline, CDR1 is SQVTM and CDR2 is ANQGSEA. This CDR3 is built from 14 residues. J was trimmed by 5 bases and V by 5 bases; bases with no gene match: 6. The CDR3 loop reads CSVRTSGPQNIQYF. CDR3 nucleotides: TGCAGCGTTAGGACTAGCGGTCCGCAAAACATTCAGTACTTC.

The V gene is TRBV7-6, the J gene TRBJ2-5; the match to TRBD2 covers 8 bases. Germline V CDR1 and CDR2: SGHVS, FNYEAQ. The CDR3 contains 17 residues. Trimming at V came to 2 bases and at J to 2 bases, leaving 10 bases not matched to a gene. CDR3 in DNA: TGTGCCAGCAGCTTATACATAGGACTAGCTGATCAAGAGACCCAGTACTTC. Amino acid sequence: CASSLYIGLADQETQYF.

This clonotype showed up just a few times. The chain has TRBV5-5 and TRBJ1-3; D is undetermined. V lost 0 bases, J lost 2 bases, and 9 bases lay in between. The CDR3 has 15 residues. The germline V gene has CDR1 SGHKS and CDR2 YYEKEE (reference sequence). This CDR3 is CASSLVEVTGNTIYF. The CDR3 nucleotides read TGTGCCAGCAGCTTGGTAGAGGTTACTGGAAACACCATATATTTT.

This clonotype was seen only a few times. The V gene is TRBV27, the J gene TRBJ2-7; unclear D gene. The CDR3 sequence is 13 residues long. Per the germline V gene, CDR1 is MNHEY and CDR2 is SMNVEV (reference sequence). The V end lost 3 bases, the J end lost 2 bases, and 8 bases lay between the germline ends. The CDR3 sequence: CASSFDVAYEQYF. CDR3 DNA: TGTGCCAGCAGTTTCGACGTCGCCTACGAGCAGTACTTC.

This clonotype occurred many times. J is TRBJ2-3 and V is TRBV5-1; 10 bases map to TRBD1. Germline CDR1 SGHRS, CDR2 YFSETQ. The V segment lost 4 bases and the J segment 7 bases; nucleotides outside the gene matches: 9. This CDR3 region has 15 residues. CDR3 in amino acids: CASSPRQGAQHTQYF. The CDR3 bases are TGCGCCAGCAGCCCCAGACAGGGGGCGCAACATACGCAGTATTTT.